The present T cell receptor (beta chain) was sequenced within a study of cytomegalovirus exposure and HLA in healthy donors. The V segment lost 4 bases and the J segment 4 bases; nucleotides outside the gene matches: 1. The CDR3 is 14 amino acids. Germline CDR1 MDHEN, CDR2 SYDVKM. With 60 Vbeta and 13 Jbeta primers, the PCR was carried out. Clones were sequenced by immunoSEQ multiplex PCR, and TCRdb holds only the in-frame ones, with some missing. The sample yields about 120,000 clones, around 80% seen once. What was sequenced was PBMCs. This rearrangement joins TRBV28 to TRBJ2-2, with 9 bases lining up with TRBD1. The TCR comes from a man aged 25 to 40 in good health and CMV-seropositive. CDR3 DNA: TGTGCCAGCAGTTACAGGGGGCCCACCGGGGAGCTGTTTTTT. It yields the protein CASSYRGPTGELFF.